The rows below give T cell receptor beta chains drawn from one sample of a study of cytomegalovirus exposure and HLA in healthy donors. Only in-frame clones appear in the TCRdb table, and some are missing; sequencing was by immunoSEQ multiplex PCR. This sample has about 200,000 clones, with around 83% found just once. The sample comprised PBMCs. The receptor source for this set is a woman in her thirties or forties in good health and CMV-seronegative. The CDR3 runs from the conserved cysteine through the conserved F or W. A D gene is named only where the DNA matches it firmly. Size is stated for part of the rows, as once, few or many counts, or as a class when the clone is expanded.

v_gene	j_gene	d_gene	abundance	CDR3aa	CDR3nt
TRBV18	TRBJ1-5	-	-	CASSEEHQPQHF	TGTGCCAGCTCAGAGGAGCATCAGCCCCAGCATTTT
TRBV6-1	TRBJ1-2	TRBD1	-	CASARTGKYGYTF	TGTGCCAGTGCTCGGACAGGGAAATATGGCTACACCTTC
TRBV27	TRBJ1-5	-	-	CASSPPRTGYSNQPQHF	TGTGCCAGCAGTCCGCCTCGGACGGGGTATAGCAATCAGCCCCAGCATTTT
TRBV7-9	TRBJ1-1	TRBD1	-	CSSSSRDRGAEAFF	TGTTCCAGCAGCTCCCGGGACAGGGGTGCTGAAGCTTTCTTT
TRBV9	TRBJ2-2	TRBD1	-	CASSPQDRANTGELFF	TGTGCCAGCAGCCCTCAGGACAGGGCGAACACCGGGGAGCTGTTTTTT
TRBV4-2	TRBJ2-7	TRBD2	-	CASSQIGTKAGSSYEQYF	TGTGCCAGCAGCCAAATCGGGACCAAAGCGGGATCCTCCTACGAGCAGTACTTC
TRBV9	TRBJ2-7	TRBD2	-	CASSRLAGAYEQYF	TGTGCCAGCAGCCGACTAGCGGGAGCCTACGAGCAGTACTTC
TRBV30	TRBJ2-2	-	-	CAWSVLGLELFF	TGTGCCTGGAGTGTACTGGGCCTCGAGCTGTTTTTT
TRBV11-2	TRBJ1-6	TRBD1	once	CASSLEGQYNSPLHF	TGTGCCAGCAGCTTAGAGGGACAGTATAATTCACCCCTCCACTTT
TRBV5-1	TRBJ2-5	-	-	CASSPQAGTNEQYF	TGCGCCAGCAGCCCTCAAGCCGGCACTAATGAGCAGTACTTC
TRBV5-1	TRBJ1-3	TRBD1	few	CASSARTGAVSGNTIYF	TGCGCCAGCAGCGCCAGGACAGGGGCCGTCTCTGGAAACACCATATATTTT
TRBV2	TRBJ2-7	TRBD1	-	CASRLTGGIYEQYF	TGTGCCAGCAGATTGACAGGGGGTATCTACGAGCAGTACTTC
TRBV6-6	TRBJ1-1	-	-	CASSYQGRNTEAFF	TGTGCCAGCAGTTATCAGGGAAGGAACACTGAAGCTTTCTTT
TRBV19	TRBJ1-3	TRBD1	-	CASSPDRGAGNTIYF	TGTGCCAGTAGCCCAGACAGGGGCGCCGGAAACACCATATATTTT
TRBV27	TRBJ2-7	TRBD1	-	CASSLSGGSYEQYF	TGTGCCAGCAGCCTGTCAGGGGGCTCCTACGAGCAGTACTTC
TRBV6-5	TRBJ2-1	-	-	CASRVGGAYNEQFF	TGTGCCAGCAGAGTAGGAGGTGCTTACAATGAGCAGTTCTTC
TRBV5-6	TRBJ2-2	TRBD2	-	CASTSWTRYNGELFF	TGTGCCAGCACCTCTTGGACTAGGTACAACGGGGAGCTGTTTTTT
TRBV7-6	TRBJ2-4	-	-	CASSSGLYLAKNIQYF	TGTGCCAGCAGCTCGGGGTTGTATCTAGCCAAAAACATTCAGTACTTC
TRBV25-1	TRBJ2-1	-	-	CASSLSGNEQFF	TGTGCCAGCAGTCTTAGCGGCAATGAGCAGTTCTTC
TRBV6-5	TRBJ2-3	TRBD2	-	CASRKGLGRPDTQYF	TGTGCCAGCCGAAAGGGACTAGGACGGCCAGATACGCAGTATTTT
TRBV27	TRBJ2-7	TRBD1	-	CASSLSWTGDYEQYF	TGTGCCAGCAGTTTATCGTGGACAGGGGACTACGAGCAGTACTTC
TRBV2	TRBJ1-5	TRBD1	-	CASTGQAFGSQPQHF	TGTGCCAGCACCGGACAGGCCTTTGGGAGTCAGCCCCAGCATTTT
TRBV5-4	TRBJ2-7	TRBD1	-	CASSLEETGDYEQYF	TGTGCCAGCAGCCTGGAAGAGACAGGGGACTACGAGCAGTACTTC
TRBV27	TRBJ2-2	TRBD2	-	CASSLVAGGFGGELFF	TGTGCCAGCAGTTTAGTCGCGGGGGGCTTTGGCGGGGAGCTGTTTTTT
TRBV5-1	TRBJ1-4	TRBD1	-	CASSYDGQDATNEKLFF	TGCGCCAGCAGCTACGACGGACAGGATGCAACTAATGAAAAACTGTTTTTT
TRBV5-1	TRBJ1-5	TRBD1	-	CASSTGQGANQPQHF	TGCGCCAGCAGCACCGGACAGGGGGCGAATCAGCCCCAGCATTTT
TRBV5-1	TRBJ1-5	-	-	CASSLEGLNQPQHF	TGCGCCAGCAGCTTGGAGGGGCTGAATCAGCCCCAGCATTTT
TRBV6-1	TRBJ2-1	-	-	CAGKGLLNNEQFF	TGTGCCGGAAAGGGGCTCCTAAACAATGAGCAGTTCTTC
TRBV28	TRBJ1-5	-	-	CASRPRGFDSNQPQHF	TGTGCCAGCAGACCTCGGGGATTCGATAGCAATCAGCCCCAGCATTTT
TRBV5-1	TRBJ2-3	TRBD2	-	CASSSGLAFTDTQYF	TGCGCCAGCAGCTCCGGACTAGCGTTCACAGATACGCAGTATTTT